These 8 T cell receptor beta chains were all obtained from the same sample, sequenced in a study of T and B cells in COVID-19 patients (dated by TCRdb to 2020 to 2022). TCRdb shows the sequencer as Illumina MiSeq. Multiplex PCR with BIOMED2 TRB-A/B primer pools was used to amplify TRB rearrangements. TCRdb redid the processing of the public reads, applying fastp at Q25 and MiXCR, and retained in-frame beta chains. All rows with the same CDR3 protein become a single entry with the most common DNA and genes. The table for this sample lists over a thousand distinct CDR3 sequences; approximately 25% of them were counted only once. About 53% of the sample is held by the ten biggest clonotypes. Genomic DNA extracted from blood was used in amounts of about 250-550 ng for amplification of TRB repertoires. Sequencing was done on a sample of blood. The receptors shown here come from a human donor with active COVID-19.

The chain is built from TRBV5-1 and TRBJ2-7, with D perhaps matching TRBD2 (6 bases). CDR3 length: 16 amino acids. CDR1 and CDR2 from the germline V gene are SGHRS and YFSETQ. V lost 0 bases and J 0 bases, leaving 13 bases between the germline ends. The CDR3 DNA reads as TGCGCCAGCAGCTTGGGTGGGGACTCGTACTCCTACGAGCAGTACTTC. Translation: CASSLGGDSYSYEQYF.

In its sample, this clonotype ranks as medium-sized (0.01 to 0.1%). The J gene is TRBJ2-2, the V gene TRBV4-2; 9 nucleotides line up with TRBD2. Unmatched junction bases numbered 0, after V lost 4 bases and J lost 0 bases. The CDR3 has 15 amino acids. CDR1 and CDR2 (germline): LGHNA, YNFKEQ. CDR3 DNA: TGTGCCAGCAGCCCTAGCGGGGCGAACACCGGGGAGCTGTTTTTT. Protein: CASSPSGANTGELFF.

This clonotype is termed medium-sized. The chain has TRBV5-4 and TRBJ2-1, with D possibly matching TRBD2 (6 bases). V lost 0 bases and J lost 2, with 12 bases in between. Germline V gene sequence: CDR1 SGHNT, CDR2 YYREEE (reference sequence). This CDR3 is built from 16 residues. CDR3 sequence: CASSLVSRGAYNEQFF. CDR3 coding DNA: TGTGCCAGCAGCTTGGTATCGCGGGGAGCCTACAATGAGCAGTTCTTC.

This rearrangement joins TRBV5-1 to TRBJ2-2; no clear D gene. The CDR3 runs 15 residues. V shed 1 base and J shed 4 bases, with 11 bases lying between them. Germline CDR1 is SGHRS and CDR2 is YFSETQ. The DNA of the CDR3 is TGCGCCAGCAGCTTGTATGGGGATCGCACCGGGGAGCTGTTTTTT. This codes for CASSLYGDRTGELFF.

This clonotype is deemed medium-sized. The chain joins TRBV5-4 to TRBJ2-1, with TRBD2 identical over 7 bases. V shed 4 bases, J shed 7 bases, and the junction held 14 bases outside the gene matches. The CDR3 has 16 amino acids. Germline V lookup: CDR1 SGHNT, CDR2 YYREEE (reference sequence). The CDR3 nucleotides are TGTGCCAGCAGCCCCCCTCCCCTGGGGGGGGTTAATGAGCAGTTCTTC. Protein: CASSPPPLGGVNEQFF.

This clonotype was seen more than once but under ten times. This chain uses TRBV7-9 with TRBJ1-5, with no clear D. Trimming shortened V by 3 bases and J by 5 bases, and 11 bases separated the two germline ends. Germline CDR1 is SEHNR and CDR2 is FQNEAQ (reference sequence). The CDR3 covers 14 residues. The CDR3 coding sequence is TGTGCCAGCAGCTTCGCAGGACGCGATCAGCCCCAGCATTTT. This encodes CASSFAGRDQPQHF.

This clonotype showed up many times. The chain couples TRBV7-2 to TRBJ2-3; no definite D call. From germline, CDR1 is SGHTA and CDR2 FQGNSA. V gave up 5 bases and J gave up 3 bases, with 9 bases separating them. This CDR3 has 13 residues. Written as DNA, the CDR3 is TGTGCCAGCAGCGAGGACGGAACAGATACGCAGTATTTT. Translation gives CASSEDGTDTQYF.

This clonotype is medium-sized by share. This sequence joins TRBV29-1 and TRBJ1-1; 8 nucleotides line up with TRBD1. The V gene end was trimmed by 7 bases and the J gene end by 4 bases; junction bases not matched to a gene: 8. The CDR3 totals 13 residues. Germline V CDR1 and CDR2: SQVTM, ANQGSEA. The CDR3: CSATHRGGTEAFF. The DNA of the CDR3 is TGCAGCGCAACCCACAGGGGGGGCACTGAAGCTTTCTTT.